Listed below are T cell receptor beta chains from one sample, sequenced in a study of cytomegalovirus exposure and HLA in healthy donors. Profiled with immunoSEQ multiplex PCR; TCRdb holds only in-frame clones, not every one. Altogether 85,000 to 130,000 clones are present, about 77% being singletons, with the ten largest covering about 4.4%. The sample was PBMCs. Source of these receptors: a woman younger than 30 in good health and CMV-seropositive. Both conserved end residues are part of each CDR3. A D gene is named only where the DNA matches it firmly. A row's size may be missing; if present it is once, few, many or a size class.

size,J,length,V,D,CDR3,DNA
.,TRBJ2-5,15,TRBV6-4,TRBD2,CASSASSGTTETQYF,TGTGCCAGCAGTGCGTCTAGCGGGACTACGGAGACCCAGTACTTC
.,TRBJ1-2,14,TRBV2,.,CASSAPDNPYGYTF,TGTGCCAGCAGTGCCCCCGACAACCCCTATGGCTACACCTTC
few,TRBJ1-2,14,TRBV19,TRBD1,CASRRTGDNYGYTF,TGTGCCAGTAGGAGGACAGGGGATAACTATGGCTACACCTTC
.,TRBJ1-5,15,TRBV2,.,CASRDSLLSNQPQHF,TGTGCCAGCAGAGACAGTTTACTTAGCAATCAGCCCCAGCATTTT
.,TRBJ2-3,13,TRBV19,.,CASSQGMGDTQYF,TGTGCCAGTAGTCAGGGGATGGGAGATACGCAGTATTTT
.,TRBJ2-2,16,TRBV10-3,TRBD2,CAIRGTSGRDTGELFF,TGTGCCATCAGGGGGACTAGCGGGAGGGACACCGGGGAGCTGTTTTTT
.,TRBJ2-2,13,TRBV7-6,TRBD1,CASSYPTGGELFF,TGTGCCAGCAGCTACCCGACAGGGGGGGAGCTGTTTTTT
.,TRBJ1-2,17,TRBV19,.,CASSMRSRGDPVYGYTF,TGTGCCAGTAGTATGAGGTCCCGGGGTGATCCGGTCTATGGCTACACCTTC
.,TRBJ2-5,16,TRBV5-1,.,CASSLGVLGTQETQYF,TGCGCCAGCAGCTTGGGAGTCTTAGGGACTCAAGAGACCCAGTACTTC
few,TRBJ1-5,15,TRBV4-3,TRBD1,CASSQGGTVNQPQHF,TGCGCCAGCAGCCAAGGGGGGACAGTTAATCAGCCCCAGCATTTT
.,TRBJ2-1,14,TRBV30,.,CAWTRDSSYNEQFF,TGTGCCTGGACCCGGGACTCCTCCTACAATGAGCAGTTCTTC
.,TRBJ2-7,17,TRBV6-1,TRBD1,CASSEAPPTGVTYEQYF,TGTGCCAGCAGTGAAGCGCCCCCAACAGGGGTGACCTACGAGCAGTACTTC
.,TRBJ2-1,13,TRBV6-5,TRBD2,CASSYGLAEEQFF,TGTGCCAGCAGTTACGGACTAGCGGAGGAGCAGTTCTTC
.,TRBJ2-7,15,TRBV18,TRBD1,CASSPPDRGPYEQYF,TGTGCCAGCTCACCACCCGACAGGGGGCCGTACGAGCAGTACTTC
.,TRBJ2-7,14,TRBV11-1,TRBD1,CASSIGQGANEQYF,TGTGCCAGCAGCATTGGACAGGGGGCCAACGAGCAGTACTTC
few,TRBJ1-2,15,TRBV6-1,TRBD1,CASSFGQGDVYGYTF,TGTGCCAGCAGTTTCGGACAGGGGGACGTCTATGGCTACACCTTC
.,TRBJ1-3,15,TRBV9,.,CASSREGVSGNTIYF,TGTGCCAGCAGTCGTGAGGGTGTCTCTGGAAACACCATATATTTT
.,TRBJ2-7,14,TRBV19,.,CASSIPSRSYEQYF,TGTGCCAGTAGTATTCCAAGCCGCTCCTACGAGCAGTACTTC
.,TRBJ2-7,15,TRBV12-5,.,CASGKPGHGSHEQYF,TGTGCTAGTGGTAAACCGGGACACGGAAGTCACGAGCAGTACTTC
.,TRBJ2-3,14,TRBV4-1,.,CASSQELVTDTQYF,TGCGCCAGCAGCCAAGAGTTAGTGACAGATACGCAGTATTTT
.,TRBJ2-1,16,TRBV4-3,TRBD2,CASSQDWLAVYNEQFF,TGCGCCAGCAGCCAAGACTGGCTAGCGGTCTACAATGAGCAGTTCTTC
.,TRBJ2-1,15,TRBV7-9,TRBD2,CASSLVAGDYNEQFF,TGTGCCAGCAGCTTAGTAGCGGGGGATTACAATGAGCAGTTCTTC
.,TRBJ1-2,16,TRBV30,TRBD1,CAWSVRGTGGVYGYTF,TGTGCCTGGAGTGTACGGGGGACAGGGGGCGTCTATGGCTACACCTTC
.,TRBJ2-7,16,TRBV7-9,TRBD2,CASSLLTSGVPYEQYF,TGTGCCAGCAGCCTCCTGACTAGCGGGGTCCCCTACGAGCAGTACTTC
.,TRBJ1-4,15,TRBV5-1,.,CASSLGGFPNEKLFF,TGCGCCAGCAGCTTGGGCGGGTTCCCTAATGAAAAACTGTTTTTT
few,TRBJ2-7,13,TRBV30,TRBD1,CAWSVGTGFEQYF,TGTGCCTGGAGTGTAGGGACAGGGTTCGAGCAGTACTTC
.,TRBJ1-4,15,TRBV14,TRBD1,CASSQPGTGNEKLFF,TGTGCCAGCAGCCAACCCGGGACAGGGAATGAAAAACTGTTTTTT
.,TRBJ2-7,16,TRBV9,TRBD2,CASSATSGRATYEQYF,TGTGCCAGCAGTGCGACTAGCGGGAGGGCCACCTACGAGCAGTACTTC
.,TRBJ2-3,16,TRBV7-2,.,CASSLSMSPSTDTQYF,TGTGCCAGCAGCCTCTCTATGAGTCCTAGCACAGATACGCAGTATTTT
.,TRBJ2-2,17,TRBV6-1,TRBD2,CASSARTSGISTGELFF,TGTGCCAGCAGTGCCAGGACTAGCGGGATAAGCACCGGGGAGCTGTTTTTT
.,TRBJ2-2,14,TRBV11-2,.,CASSLDVIVGELFF,TGTGCCAGCAGCTTAGATGTAATAGTCGGGGAGCTGTTTTTT
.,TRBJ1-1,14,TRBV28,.,CASSDGGMNTEAFF,TGTGCCAGCAGTGACGGGGGGATGAACACTGAAGCTTTCTTT
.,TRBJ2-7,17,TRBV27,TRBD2,CASSLYGLADAPYEQYF,TGTGCCAGCAGTCTCTACGGACTAGCTGATGCCCCCTACGAGCAGTACTTC
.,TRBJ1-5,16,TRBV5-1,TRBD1,CASSFVGQGFYQPQHF,TGCGCCAGCAGCTTTGTGGGACAGGGTTTTTATCAGCCCCAGCATTTT
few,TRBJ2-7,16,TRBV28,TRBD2,CASSSYKTSGSGEQYF,TGTGCCAGCAGTTCCTACAAGACTAGCGGGAGTGGAGAGCAGTACTTC